The source of this T cell receptor (beta chain) is a study of beta chain features in type 1 diabetes. Study-level background: Patients did not differ from healthy donors in age, gender or cell yield.

Of note for this clone: Its antigen is still unknown.

The purity of all sorted populations exceeded 95%. Sequenced material consisted of expressed TCRB transcripts (all of the isolated RNA was reverse transcribed). Sequenced by immunoSEQ multiplex PCR; TCRdb stores in-frame clones only, minus some. The table lists about 220,000 clones, approximately 10% of them singletons. Study observations and caveats: Fewer junction insertions and more nucleotide deletions appeared in type 1 diabetes patients. Although PCR might favor shorter templates, it would do so equally in patients and controls.

The germline V gene has CDR1 GTSNPN and CDR2 SVGIG (reference sequence). V lost 4 bases and J lost 5; bases outside the gene matches: 6. This CDR3 is 13 amino acids long. This chain links TRBV30 with TRBJ1-1; 8 positions match TRBD1. The source material was central memory CD4+ T cells from blood. This clonotype originated in a man aged 18 to 29 in good health. CDR3: CAWKQGAWTEAFF. The CDR3 DNA sequence: TGTGCCTGGAAGCAGGGGGCTTGGACTGAAGCTTTCTTT.